Listed here are 23 T cell receptor beta chains from one sample, sequenced in a study of circulating CD8 cells and anti-PD-1 response in melanoma. Each library started from 15 ng of total RNA using the QIAseq Immune Repertoire TCR panel. MiXCR, applied by TCRdb to the reads, yields one record per CDR3 protein. The sample consists of about 440 distinct CDR3 sequences, 8% to 10% of them appearing once. Sorting of live CD3+CD8+TCRalphabeta+ cells by PD-1 and/or TIGIT gave four subsets. This specimen was CD8+ T cells from PBMCs, taken at baseline or after one month of anti-PD-1 therapy (not recorded which). These receptors were obtained from a human donor with melanoma.

Regarding this clonotype: This CDR3 fails to terminate in the conserved phenylalanine or tryptophan, so it likely reflects a read error. V and J are TRBV5-6 and TRBJ2-1, with 7 bases identical to TRBD2. Germline V gene data show CDR1 as SGHDT and CDR2 as YYEEEE. The length of the CDR3 is 16 residues. As DNA, the CDR3 is TGTCCCAGCAGCTGGGGGACTAAGGGCTCCTACAATGAGCAGTTCCTC. Its translation: CPSSWGTKGSYNEQFL.

This clonotype is medium-sized within its sample. The rearrangement uses TRBV29-1 and TRBJ2-1; 7 bases align to TRBD2. Germline V gene data show CDR1 as SQVTM and CDR2 as ANQGSEA. J was trimmed by 6 bases and V by 1 base; bases with no gene match: 9. The CDR3 is made up of 15 amino acids. This chain's CDR3 is CSVEVWERGFNEQFF. The CDR3 bases are TGCAGCGTTGAAGTATGGGAGCGGGGTTTCAATGAGCAGTTCTTC.

This clonotype was detected only a few times. The CDR3 sequence: CASSSPPYNEQFF. In nucleotides, the CDR3 is TGTGCCAGCAGTTCGCCCCCCTACAATGAGCAGTTCTTC. This rearrangement joins TRBV28 to TRBJ2-1; no reliable D call. The CDR3 runs to 13 residues. V was clipped by 4 bases and J by 2 bases, with 6 bases between them. Germline V gives CDR1 MDHEN, CDR2 SYDVKM.

This clonotype was seen more than once but under ten times. One end of the junction varies from germline; a read error may be responsible. The chain links TRBV29-1 to TRBJ2-7, with 10 positions matching TRBD2. This CDR3 spans 15 amino acids. In germline, CDR1 is SQVTM, CDR2 ANQGSEA. The CDR3 region is CSVDGLAEEPYEQYF. Written as DNA, the CDR3 is TGCAGTGTTGACGGACTAGCGGAGGAACCCTACGAGCAGTACTTC.

By sample share, this clonotype is medium-sized. The V and J genes are TRBV13 and TRBJ1-1; no clear D. Trimming left V 0 bases short and J 2 bases short, with 16 bases between. From germline, CDR1 is PRHDT and CDR2 FYEKMQ (reference sequence). The CDR3 has 17 residues. This CDR3 is CASSLGKGGIGNTEAFF. The CDR3 coding sequence is TGTGCCAGCAGCTTAGGGAAGGGAGGAATAGGAAACACTGAAGCTTTCTTT.

This clonotype is classed as large. This chain uses TRBV2 with TRBJ2-5, with 10 bases matching TRBD1. V shed 6 bases and J 5 bases; nucleotides not matched to a gene: 9. The CDR3 is 15 amino acids. In germline, CDR1 is SNHLY, CDR2 FYNNEI. The chain's CDR3 is CASRDRGRAIETQYF. In DNA, the CDR3 is TGTGCCAGCAGAGACAGGGGGCGCGCTATTGAGACCCAGTACTTC.

This clonotype is deemed medium-sized. The chain carries TRBV28 and TRBJ2-7, with a weak D call TRBD1 (6 bases). Looked up from germline, CDR1 is MDHEN and CDR2 is SYDVKM. Trimming removed 6 bases from V and 4 bases from J, with 25 bases in between. The CDR3 extends over 17 amino acids. DNA for the CDR3: TGTGCCAGCAGGGACAGTCTAGACTCCCAGGATTCATACGAGCAGTACTTC. Encoded protein: CASRDSLDSQDSYEQYF.

This clonotype rates as large. The gene calls are TRBV19 and TRBJ1-1, with D hard to call. This CDR3 is built from 15 residues. Looked up from germline, CDR1 is LNHDA and CDR2 is SQIVND (reference sequence). V lost 2 bases, J lost 0 bases, and 10 bases lay in between. The CDR3 DNA is TGTGCCAGTAGTATATTTTCGTCCATGAACACTGAAGCTTTCTTT. Translating it yields CASSIFSSMNTEAFF.

By share of the sample, this clonotype is large. The V call is TRBV19, the J call TRBJ1-1, with D unclear. CDR1 is LNHDA and CDR2 is SQIVND in the germline V gene (reference sequence). The CDR3 length is 13 residues. The V end lost 6 bases, the J end lost 4 bases, and 12 bases lay between the germline ends. In nucleotides, the CDR3 is TGTGCCAGTAGCATCCGGGGAATCACTGAAGCTTTCTTT. Protein: CASSIRGITEAFF.

This clonotype was observed a handful of times. V gene TRBV28 combines with J gene TRBJ2-7, with 9 bases aligning to TRBD1. Per the germline V gene, CDR1 is MDHEN and CDR2 is SYDVKM. J was trimmed by 3 bases and V by 6 bases; bases with no gene match: 0. The CDR3 spans 12 residues. The CDR3 sequence is CASRGQGYEQYF. CDR3 coding DNA: TGTGCCAGCAGGGGACAGGGCTACGAGCAGTACTTC.

Judged by abundance, this clonotype is large. This chain connects TRBV27 to TRBJ2-7, with 9 positions matching TRBD1. V shed 6 bases and J 4 bases; nucleotides not matched to a gene: 10. The length of the CDR3 is 15 residues. CDR1 and CDR2 from the germline V gene are MNHEY and SMNVEV (reference sequence). Written as DNA, the CDR3 is TGTGCCAGCAGCCCCACAGGGGGCTTACGATACGAGCAGTACTTC. This sequence encodes CASSPTGGLRYEQYF.

On this clonotype itself: A read error may produce the germline difference seen at one junction end. The chain combines TRBV29-1 with TRBJ2-7; D is possibly TRBD1 (6 bases). This CDR3 is 11 amino acids long. CDR1 is SQVTM and CDR2 is ANQGSEA in the germline V gene. CDR3 nucleotide sequence: TGCAGCGTTGGACACAGGGCCAAGCAGCACTTC. Encoded protein: CSVGHRAKQHF.

This clonotype is categorized as hyperexpanded. The chain uses TRBV28 and TRBJ1-5, with D maybe TRBD1 (5 bases). The CDR3 contains 15 residues. Germline CDR1 and CDR2: MDHEN and SYDVKM. V lost 2 bases and J 3 bases, leaving 11 bases between the germline ends. The CDR3 bases are TGTGCCAGCAGTTTAGTGACAGCGACCAATCAGCCCCAGCATTTT. Its translation is CASSLVTATNQPQHF.

This clonotype is hyperexpanded in the sample. V is TRBV27 and J is TRBJ2-5; D is ambiguous. V was clipped by 2 bases and J by 7 bases, with 14 bases between them. This CDR3 region has 14 residues. The germline gives CDR1 MNHEY, CDR2 SMNVEV (reference sequence). Here the CDR3 reads CASSLGSGFATQYF. The CDR3 DNA is TGTGCCAGCAGTTTAGGATCAGGATTTGCGACCCAGTACTTC.

This clonotype is large within its sample. The chain carries TRBV27 and TRBJ1-6, with D maybe TRBD1 (5 bases). Trimming shortened V by 5 bases and J by 3 bases, and 11 bases separated the two germline ends. Germline V CDR1 and CDR2: MNHEY, SMNVEV (reference sequence). This CDR3 contains 15 residues. Written as DNA, the CDR3 is TGTGCCAGCAGTCCCCTCGGGGGCTATAATTCACCCCTCCACTTT. Its translation is CASSPLGGYNSPLHF.

About this clonotype itself: This may arise from a read error, as a much more abundant clone is one base away. The J gene is TRBJ2-3, the V gene TRBV27; 7 bases fit TRBD2. The CDR3 is made up of 12 amino acids. Germline V CDR1 and CDR2: MNHEY, SMNVEV (reference sequence). J was trimmed by 11 bases and V by 2 bases; bases with no gene match: 4. The CDR3 bases are TGTGCCAGCAGTTTAAGTGGGGGGGAGCAGTATTTT. Translation gives CASSLSGGEQYF.

By share, this clonotype counts as medium-sized. The rearrangement joins TRBV5-6 to TRBJ2-6; no clear D. Germline lookup yields CDR1 SGHDT and CDR2 YYEEEE. The CDR3 spans 15 residues. Trimming took 0 bases from V and 0 from J, leaving 4 bases between them. Written as DNA, the CDR3 is TGTGCCAGCAGCTTGGACTACTCTGGGGCCAACGTCCTGACTTTC. This sequence encodes CASSLDYSGANVLTF.

This clonotype is large in the sample. The rearrangement joins TRBV27 to TRBJ2-7; D is uncertain. With 3 bases removed from V and 5 bases from J, the gap between germline ends came to 11 bases. The CDR3 is 13 amino acids. Germline CDR1 and CDR2: MNHEY and SMNVEV (reference sequence). CDR3 in amino acids: CASSLIDADEQYF. The CDR3 region has the DNA TGTGCCAGCAGTTTGATCGACGCGGACGAGCAGTACTTC.

Relative to its sample, this clonotype is large. V usage is TRBV2 and J usage is TRBJ2-1; 8 bases align to TRBD1. The CDR3 totals 14 residues. After removal of 6 bases from V and 7 bases from J, the junction contained 8 bases not matched to a gene. CDR1 and CDR2 from the germline V gene are SNHLY and FYNNEI. CDR3 nucleotide sequence: TGTGCCAGCAGCCGAACGCAGGGGGCGAATGAGCAGTTCTTC. Its protein product is CASSRTQGANEQFF.

This clonotype occurred a few times. The chain uses TRBV6-4 and TRBJ2-1; D remains unclear. The CDR3 sequence is 13 residues long. V lost 6 bases and J 6 bases, leaving 12 bases between the germline ends. Germline values: CDR1 MRHNA, CDR2 SNTAGT. The CDR3 region has the DNA TGTGCCAGCAGCTTTCAAGGCTCCAATGAGCAGTTCTTC. Amino acids: CASSFQGSNEQFF.

This clonotype turned up a few times. This chain joins TRBV28 and TRBJ2-3, with 8 bases identical to TRBD2. There are 16 residues in the CDR3. The germline gives CDR1 MDHEN, CDR2 SYDVKM. Trimming cost V 11 bases and J 0 bases; bases outside gene matches: 13. CDR3 sequence (DNA): TGTGCCCTAAGTAGTCCGGGAGGGGGGAGCACAGATACGCAGTATTTT. This codes for CALSSPGGGSTDTQYF.

This clonotype is termed large. The CDR3 coding sequence is TGTGCCAGCGGACAAGATTTTTGGCCGAACACCGGGGAGCTGTTTTTT. Its translation is CASGQDFWPNTGELFF. The gene calls are TRBV6-6 and TRBJ2-2, with a weak D call TRBD1 (5 bases). The V gene's germline CDR1 is MNHNY and CDR2 SVGAGI (reference sequence). The CDR3 is 16 amino acids. V dropped 8 bases and J dropped 0 bases, with 16 bases sitting between them.

Within the sample, this clonotype is medium-sized. This chain connects TRBV28 to TRBJ1-1; D gene unclear. Germline CDR1 MDHEN, CDR2 SYDVKM. Trimming pared 2 bases from V and 9 bases from J, leaving 16 bases between. This CDR3 has 14 amino acids. The CDR3 loop is CASSLTPSGTKAFF. The CDR3 coding sequence is TGTGCCAGCAGTTTAACTCCTTCAGGAACTAAAGCTTTCTTT.